The next 5 T cell receptor beta chains were all read from a single sample in a study of naive and memory T cell subsets. Whole-blood samples were 2 to 3 ml of peripheral blood from healthy adult volunteers. Blood and skin TCR RNA was reverse transcribed with alpha and beta constant primers. TCRdb fed the 5' RACE reads into MiXCR, producing one record per CDR3 protein. The table records about 22,000 distinct CDR3 sequences, 4% to 5% of them present only once. The receptor set was obtained from a male donor in good health.

This clonotype was seen at least ten times. The chain joins TRBV9 to TRBJ2-1, with TRBD2 identical over 7 bases. V trimming: 3 bases; J trimming: 0 bases; junction bases outside the gene matches: 0. The CDR3 runs 14 residues. Germline CDR1 is SGDLS and CDR2 is YYNGEE. In DNA, the CDR3 is TGTGCCAGCAGCGGCGGGAGCTCCTACAATGAGCAGTTCTTC. It yields the protein CASSGGSSYNEQFF.

This clonotype was counted at least ten times. The V and J genes are TRBV29-1 and TRBJ2-1; weak D call: TRBD1 (5 bases). Trimming removed 7 bases from V and 3 bases from J, with 10 bases in between. In germline, CDR1 is SQVTM, CDR2 ANQGSEA. The CDR3 length is 12 residues. The CDR3 bases are TGCAGCGCCCGACAGAGCTACAATGAGCAGTTCTTC. It codes for CSARQSYNEQFF.

This clonotype was seen repeatedly, ten times or more. This chain joins TRBV7-2 and TRBJ2-7, with 7 bases fitting TRBD1. J lost 7 bases, V lost 5 bases, and 14 bases had no gene match. CDR3 length: 15 amino acids. Germline V gene lookup returns CDR1 SGHTA and CDR2 FQGNSA. Written as DNA, the CDR3 is TGTGCCAGCAGCCGCTCGGGACAGAGCCTAGAGGAGCAGTACTTC. Its translation: CASSRSGQSLEEQYF.

This clonotype was seen at least ten times. The chain recombines TRBV29-1 with TRBJ1-1; no reliable D call. The CDR3 is made up of 11 amino acids. The germline V and J ends were trimmed by 6 bases and 11 bases, with 16 bases remaining between them. The germline CDR1 and CDR2 sequences are SQVTM and ANQGSEA. CDR3 in amino acids: CSVLPSGGAFF. The CDR3 DNA sequence: TGCAGCGTCCTCCCATCCGGCGGGGCTTTCTTT.

With regard to this clonotype: At one end, the junction sequence differs from germline, possibly due to a read error. V usage is TRBV7-2 and J usage is TRBJ1-5; 10 bases line up with TRBD1. CDR1 SGHTA and CDR2 FQGNSA come from the germline V gene. This CDR3 spans 16 amino acids. CDR3 region: CASSLAGTGVNQPQHF. DNA for the CDR3: TGTGCCAGCAGCCTAGCCGGGACAGGGGTTAATCAGCCCCAGCATTTT.